This entry lists 11 T cell receptor beta chains sequenced from one sample in a study of early T cells in non-severe SARS-CoV-2 infection. TCRdb reprocessed the 5' RACE reads with MiXCR, giving one entry per CDR3 protein. The sample consists of some 49,000 distinct CDR3 sequences, 12% of them appearing once. Specimen: whole blood. The receptor source for this set is an adult who was a healthcare worker with PCR-confirmed SARS-CoV-2 infection or an uninfected control (not recorded which).

This rearrangement joins TRBV29-1 to TRBJ2-5, with D possibly TRBD1 on 6 matching bases. Trimming pared 4 bases from V and 6 bases from J, leaving 18 bases between. The CDR3 sequence is 14 residues long. From germline, CDR1 is SQVTM and CDR2 ANQGSEA. CDR3 bases: TGCAGCGTTGTAAGAAGACAGGCCGTCCAGACCCAGTACTTC. The encoded protein is CSVVRRQAVQTQYF.

This clonotype was counted only a few times. The chain joins TRBV18 to TRBJ2-1; D unclear. V was pared by 6 bases and J by 7 bases, with 13 bases between. Germline V gene data show CDR1 as KGHSH and CDR2 as LQKENI. The CDR3 has 13 amino acids. The CDR3 is CASSRDGFNEQFF. Written as DNA, the CDR3 is TGTGCCAGCTCTCGCGACGGGTTTAATGAGCAGTTCTTC.

The chain is built from TRBV29-1 and TRBJ2-1; the D is unclear. There are 11 residues in the CDR3. With 3 bases removed from V and 6 bases from J, the gap between germline ends came to 6 bases. CDR1 and CDR2 from the germline V gene are SQVTM and ANQGSEA. CDR3: CSVERINEQFF. As DNA, the CDR3 is TGCAGCGTTGAGCGGATCAATGAGCAGTTCTTC.

This clonotype was detected a few times. This chain joins TRBV27 and TRBJ2-6; tentative D call: TRBD2 (6 bases). The CDR3 spans 17 residues. Germline loops: CDR1 MNHEY, CDR2 SMNVEV (reference sequence). Trimming took off 4 bases at V and 2 bases at J, with 15 bases between the two ends. The CDR3 DNA follows: TGTGCCAGCAGTTCCGTGGGGGGAGAGGCTGGGGCCAACGTCCTGACTTTC. Amino acid sequence: CASSSVGGEAGANVLTF.

A few counts support this clonotype. The chain is built from TRBV5-1 and TRBJ2-6; a possible D gene is TRBD2 (6 bases). Germline V gene data show CDR1 as SGHRS and CDR2 as YFSETQ. V lost 0 bases to trimming and J lost 2 bases, with 9 bases between them. The CDR3 is 16 amino acids. The CDR3 region is CASSLVPGAGANVLTF. The CDR3 DNA reads TGCGCCAGCAGCTTGGTACCGGGGGCTGGGGCCAACGTCCTGACTTTC.

Worth noting for this clonotype: A much larger clone differs by one base, so this may be a read error. The rearrangement links TRBV9 to TRBJ2-2, with D possibly matching TRBD2 (5 bases). CDR3 length: 14 residues. The V gene's germline CDR1 is SGDLS and CDR2 YYNGEE. With 0 bases removed from V and 10 bases from J, the gap between germline ends came to 13 bases. The DNA for the CDR3 is TGTGCCAGCAGCGTAGGACTACCTCCCGCGGAGCTGTTTTTT. It translates to CASSVGLPPAELFF.

This chain joins TRBV20-1 and TRBJ2-1; 8 bases map to TRBD2. Germline V gene sequence: CDR1 DFQATT, CDR2 SNEGSKA (reference sequence). The V gene end was trimmed by 6 bases and the J gene end by 0 bases; junction bases not matched to a gene: 4. The CDR3 spans 14 residues. This chain's CDR3 is CSAGLVSSYNEQFF. CDR3 DNA sequence: TGCAGTGCGGGACTAGTGAGCTCCTACAATGAGCAGTTCTTC.

This clonotype was seen many times. This chain uses TRBV3-1 with TRBJ1-1; TRBD1 matches at 8 bases. Trimming cost V 2 bases and J 5 bases; bases outside gene matches: 4. The CDR3 has 14 residues. Germline V gives CDR1 LGHDT, CDR2 YNNKEL (reference sequence). CDR3 in DNA: TGTGCCAGCAGCCAAACAGGGGGGAGGACTGAAGCTTTCTTT. This translates into CASSQTGGRTEAFF.

There are many counts of this clonotype. The chain is built from TRBV5-4 and TRBJ1-1, with D unresolved. This CDR3 comprises 11 residues. Trimming took 3 bases from V and 7 from J, leaving 7 bases between them. CDR1 and CDR2 (germline): SGHNT, YYREEE (reference sequence). The CDR3 coding sequence is TGTGCCAGCAGCTATGGGAGTGAAGCTTTCTTT. It yields the protein CASSYGSEAFF.

This clonotype showed up many times. The chain links TRBV5-1 to TRBJ1-2, with 7 bases identical to TRBD1. CDR3 length: 14 amino acids. Germline V gene sequence: CDR1 SGHRS, CDR2 YFSETQ. Trimming removed 4 bases from V and 5 bases from J; junction bases left unmatched: 8. This chain's CDR3 is CASSTDRRGYGYTF. The CDR3, as DNA: TGCGCCAGCAGCACGGACAGGCGGGGGTATGGCTACACCTTC.

This clonotype was seen more than once but under ten times. This chain links TRBV20-1 with TRBJ2-7; the match to TRBD1 covers 10 bases. Losses at the gene ends were 2 bases for V and 2 bases for J; bases not matched to a gene: 3. The CDR3 runs 14 residues. CDR1 and CDR2 from the germline V gene are DFQATT and SNEGSKA (reference sequence). CDR3 sequence reads: CSARSGTGAYEQYF. CDR3 sequence (DNA): TGCAGTGCTAGATCAGGGACAGGGGCCTACGAGCAGTACTTC.